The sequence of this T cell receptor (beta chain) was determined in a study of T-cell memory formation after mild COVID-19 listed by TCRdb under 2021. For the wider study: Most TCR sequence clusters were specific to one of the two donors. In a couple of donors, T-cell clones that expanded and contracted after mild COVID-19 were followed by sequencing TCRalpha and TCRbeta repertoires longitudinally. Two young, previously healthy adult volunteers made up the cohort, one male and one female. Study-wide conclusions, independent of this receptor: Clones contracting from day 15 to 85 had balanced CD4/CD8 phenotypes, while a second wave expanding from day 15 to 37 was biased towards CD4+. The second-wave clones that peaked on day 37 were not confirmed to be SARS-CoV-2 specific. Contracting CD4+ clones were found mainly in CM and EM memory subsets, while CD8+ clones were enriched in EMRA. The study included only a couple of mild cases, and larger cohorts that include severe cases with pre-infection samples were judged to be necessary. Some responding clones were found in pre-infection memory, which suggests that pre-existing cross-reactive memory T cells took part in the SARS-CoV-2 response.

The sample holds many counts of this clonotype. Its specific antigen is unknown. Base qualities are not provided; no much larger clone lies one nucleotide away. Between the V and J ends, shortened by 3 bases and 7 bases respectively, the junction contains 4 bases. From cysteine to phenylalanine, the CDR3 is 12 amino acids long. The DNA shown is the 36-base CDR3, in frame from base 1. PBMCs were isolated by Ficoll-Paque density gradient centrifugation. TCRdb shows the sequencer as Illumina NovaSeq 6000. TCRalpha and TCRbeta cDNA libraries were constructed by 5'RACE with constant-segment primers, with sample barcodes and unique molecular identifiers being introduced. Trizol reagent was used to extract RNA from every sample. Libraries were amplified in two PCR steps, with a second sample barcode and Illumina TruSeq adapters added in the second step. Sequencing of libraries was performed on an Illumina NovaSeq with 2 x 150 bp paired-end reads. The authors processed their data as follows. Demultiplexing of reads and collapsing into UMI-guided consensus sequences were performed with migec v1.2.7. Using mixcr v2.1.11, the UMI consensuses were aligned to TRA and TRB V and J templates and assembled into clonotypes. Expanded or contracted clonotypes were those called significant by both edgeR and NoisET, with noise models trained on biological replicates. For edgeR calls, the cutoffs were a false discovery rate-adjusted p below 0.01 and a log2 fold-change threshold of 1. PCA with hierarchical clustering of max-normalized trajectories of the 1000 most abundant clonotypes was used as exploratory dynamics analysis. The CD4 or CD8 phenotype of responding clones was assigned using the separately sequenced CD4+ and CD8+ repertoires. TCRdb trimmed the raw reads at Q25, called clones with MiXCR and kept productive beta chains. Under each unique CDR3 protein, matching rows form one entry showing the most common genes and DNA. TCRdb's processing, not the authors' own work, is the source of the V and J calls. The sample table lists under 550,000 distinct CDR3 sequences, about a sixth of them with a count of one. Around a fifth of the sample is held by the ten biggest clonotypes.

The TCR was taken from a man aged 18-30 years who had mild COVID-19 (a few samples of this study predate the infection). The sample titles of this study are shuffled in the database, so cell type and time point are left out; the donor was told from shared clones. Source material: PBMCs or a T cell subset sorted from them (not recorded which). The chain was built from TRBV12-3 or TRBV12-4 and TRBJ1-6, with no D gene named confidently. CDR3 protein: CASSFLNSPLHF. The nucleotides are TGTGCCAGCAGTTTTTTAAATTCACCCCTCCACTTT.